The next 16 T cell receptor beta chains were all read from a single sample in a study of HIV-infected patients and healthy controls. cDNA was made from 500 ng RNA using alpha and beta constant primers. Separate chain-specific third strand synthesis with multiplexing indices produced the alpha and beta libraries. TCRdb analysed the 5' RACE reads with MiXCR anew, one entry per CDR3 protein. The sample lists 18,000 or so distinct CDR3 sequences, approximately 9.5% occurring once. No cell fractionation was done, so the repertoire covers all unsorted peripheral blood T cells. Sequenced: blood. The receptors shown here come from an adult in good health.

This clonotype is classed as medium-sized. The CDR3 nucleotides are TGCGCCAGCAGCCCGTCCCCAGGATACAATGAGCAGTTCTTC. Its translation is CASSPSPGYNEQFF. This chain connects TRBV5-1 to TRBJ2-1; D is uncertain. The CDR3 is 14 residues long. The V end lost 4 bases, the J end lost 4 bases, and 12 bases lay between the germline ends. Per the germline V gene, CDR1 is SGHRS and CDR2 is YFSETQ.

This clonotype has only a few counts. The chain employs TRBV18 and TRBJ2-5; D gene ambiguous. Germline V lookup: CDR1 KGHSH, CDR2 LQKENI. There are 13 residues in the CDR3. The V and J ends lost 3 bases and 5 bases respectively, with 10 bases between them. The CDR3 DNA reads TGTGCCAGCTCACCGCGAAGAGGTGAGACCCAGTACTTC. Encoded protein: CASSPRRGETQYF.

This clonotype was detected many times. The chain has TRBV11-2 and TRBJ1-4; TRBD1 is a possible D gene (5 bases). The CDR3 spans 15 residues. Germline assignment: CDR1 SGHAT and CDR2 FQNNGV. V was shortened by 5 bases and J by 4 bases, with 14 bases between the two germline ends. The CDR3 is CASSPLWGNNEKLFF. The CDR3 DNA follows: TGTGCCAGCAGCCCCCTATGGGGGAATAATGAAAAACTGTTTTTT.

The chain couples TRBV15 to TRBJ2-7; the D gene is possibly TRBD2 (5 bases). V lost 1 base, J lost 4 bases, and 14 bases lay in between. The CDR3 totals 15 residues. Germline V gene sequence: CDR1 LNHNV, CDR2 YYDKDF (reference sequence). The CDR3 DNA sequence: TGTGCCACCAGCAGAGGAGCAGCGGACTCTTACGAGCAGTACTTC. This translates into CATSRGAADSYEQYF. Looking up the rest from reference TRBV15 and TRBJ2-7 gives the full variable domain: DAMVIQNPRYQVTQFGKPVTLSCSQTLNHNVMYWYQQKSSQAPKLLFHYYDKDFNNEADTPDNFQSRRPNTSFCFLDIRSPGLGDTAMYLCATSRGAADSYEQYFGPGTRLTVT.

This clonotype was recorded at least ten times. This sequence joins TRBV19 and TRBJ2-2, with 9 bases matching TRBD2. CDR1 and CDR2 from the germline V gene are LNHDA and SQIVND (reference sequence). Trimming at V came to 5 bases and at J to 5 bases, leaving 3 bases not matched to a gene. This CDR3 is built from 14 residues. CDR3 loop: CASSPAGGTGELFF. The CDR3 DNA reads as TGTGCCAGTAGTCCAGCGGGAGGAACCGGGGAGCTGTTTTTT.

This clonotype showed up many times. This chain joins TRBV28 and TRBJ2-7, with D possibly called TRBD1 or TRBD2 (5 bases each). Germline V gene lookup returns CDR1 MDHEN and CDR2 SYDVKM. The V and J ends lost 6 bases and 0 bases respectively, with 21 bases between them. The CDR3 loop spans 17 amino acids. The CDR3 bases are TGTGCCAGCAGCCCCGGGGCCTTACCTTCTAGCTCCTACGAGCAGTACTTC. Translating it yields CASSPGALPSSSYEQYF. Full variable domain (rest looked up from reference TRBV28 and TRBJ2-7): DVKVTQSSRYLVKRTGEKVFLECVQDMDHENMFWYRQDPGLGLRLIYFSYDVKMKEKGDIPEGYSVSREKKERFSLILESASTNQTSMYLCASSPGALPSSSYEQYFGPGTRLTVT.

The rearrangement links TRBV4-1 to TRBJ2-3; a possible D gene is TRBD1 (5 bases). Trimming removed 2 bases at V and 2 bases at J, with 17 bases between. The germline V gene encodes CDR1 MGHRA and CDR2 YSYEKL. This CDR3 region has 17 residues. The chain's CDR3 is CASSQLIRTPPTDTQYF. DNA of the CDR3: TGCGCCAGCAGCCAACTGATAAGGACACCCCCCACAGATACGCAGTATTTT.

This clonotype showed up just a few times. V gene TRBV7-2 combines with J gene TRBJ2-3; weak D call: TRBD2 (7 bases). V was cut by 5 bases and J by 7 bases, with 22 bases left in between. In germline, CDR1 is SGHTA, CDR2 FQGNSA. The length of the CDR3 is 16 residues. The CDR3 reads CASSTRMGGGWNTQYF. CDR3 DNA sequence: TGTGCCAGCAGCACCCGAATGGGCGGGGGCTGGAATACGCAGTATTTT.

The sample holds a few counts of this clonotype. The V and J genes are TRBV4-1 and TRBJ2-1; D is undetermined. The germline CDR1 and CDR2 sequences are MGHRA and YSYEKL. This CDR3 comprises 15 residues. V was cut by 1 base and J by 7 bases, with 14 bases left in between. The CDR3 here is CASSQGPTSKNEQFF. DNA of the CDR3: TGCGCCAGCAGCCAAGGACCTACTTCCAAAAATGAGCAGTTCTTC.

The chain is built from TRBV6-5 and TRBJ2-7; the D is unclear. The CDR3 totals 15 residues. Trimming stripped 2 bases from V and 4 bases from J, with 15 bases between. Germline V gene data show CDR1 as MNHEY and CDR2 as SVGAGI. The CDR3 DNA reads as TGTGCCAGCAGTTACGGGTCTAGAGTAAATTACGAGCAGTACTTC. It codes for CASSYGSRVNYEQYF.

This clonotype was observed many times. This chain joins TRBV3-1 and TRBJ2-2; D is uncertain. The length of the CDR3 is 18 residues. Germline values: CDR1 LGHDT, CDR2 YNNKEL (reference sequence). The germline V and J ends were trimmed by 4 bases and 3 bases, with 21 bases remaining between them. This CDR3 is CASSPYGLSRLYTGELFF. The CDR3 DNA sequence: TGTGCCAGCAGCCCTTATGGGCTTAGCCGACTCTACACCGGGGAGCTGTTTTTT.

This clonotype showed up many times. The V call is TRBV20-1, the J call TRBJ2-3; D gene ambiguous. Germline CDR1 DFQATT, CDR2 SNEGSKA (reference sequence). This CDR3 comprises 12 residues. V dropped 4 bases and J dropped 4 bases, with 9 bases sitting between them. CDR3 coding DNA: TGCAGTGCTACCCAGGCCTCAGATACGCAGTATTTT. The encoded protein is CSATQASDTQYF.

This clonotype was observed at least ten times. The chain has TRBV7-2 and TRBJ1-4; D unresolved. This CDR3 region has 15 residues. Trimming removed 6 bases at V and 7 bases at J, with 18 bases between. The V gene's germline CDR1 is SGHTA and CDR2 FQGNSA. The CDR3 is CASRIGNWDGEKLFF. The CDR3 DNA follows: TGTGCCAGCAGAATTGGGAACTGGGATGGTGAAAAACTGTTTTTT.

This clonotype occurred a few times. The chain is built from TRBV20-1 and TRBJ1-5; D is uncertain. This CDR3 is built from 13 residues. Trimming removed 0 bases at V and 6 bases at J, with 9 bases between. Germline V gives CDR1 DFQATT, CDR2 SNEGSKA (reference sequence). The CDR3 nucleotides are TGCAGTGCTAGAGATGTTGGTATTCAGCCCCAGCATTTT. This translates into CSARDVGIQPQHF.

This clonotype was seen repeatedly, ten times or more. The chain employs TRBV5-6 and TRBJ2-6, with D hard to call. The V end lost 2 bases, the J end lost 0 bases, and 9 bases lay between the germline ends. The germline gives CDR1 SGHDT, CDR2 YYEEEE. This CDR3 contains 16 residues. The CDR3: CASSFDAFSGANVLTF. CDR3 coding DNA: TGTGCCAGCAGCTTCGACGCCTTCTCTGGGGCCAACGTCCTGACTTTC.

The sample holds many counts of this clonotype. The V call is TRBV7-2, the J call TRBJ2-7; D ambiguous. The CDR3 runs 13 residues. The V end was cut by 2 bases, the J end by 10 bases, with 15 bases between. Germline lookup yields CDR1 SGHTA and CDR2 FQGNSA. CDR3 sequence: CASSLSATRPQYF. The DNA for the CDR3 is TGTGCCAGCAGCTTAAGTGCTACGAGACCTCAGTACTTC.